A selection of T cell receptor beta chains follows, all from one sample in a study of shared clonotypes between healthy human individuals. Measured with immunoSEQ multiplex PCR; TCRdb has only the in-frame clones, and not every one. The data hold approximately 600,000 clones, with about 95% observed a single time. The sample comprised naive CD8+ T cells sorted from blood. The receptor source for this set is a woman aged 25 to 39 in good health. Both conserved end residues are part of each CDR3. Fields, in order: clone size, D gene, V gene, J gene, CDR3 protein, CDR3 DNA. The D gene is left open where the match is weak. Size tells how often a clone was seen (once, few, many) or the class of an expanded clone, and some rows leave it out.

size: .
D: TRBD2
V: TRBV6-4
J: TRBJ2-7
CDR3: CASSDKTSGTSYEQYF
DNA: TGTGCCAGCAGTGACAAGACTAGCGGGACCTCCTACGAGCAGTACTTC

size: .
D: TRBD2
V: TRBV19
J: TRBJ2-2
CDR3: CASSTRREGSGELFF
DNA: TGTGCCAGTAGTACGCGACGGGAGGGGTCCGGGGAGCTGTTTTTT

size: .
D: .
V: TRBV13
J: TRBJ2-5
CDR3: CASTPGTGGETQYF
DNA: TGTGCCAGCACCCCCGGGACCGGAGGGGAGACCCAGTACTTC

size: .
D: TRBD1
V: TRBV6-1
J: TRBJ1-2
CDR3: CASSEGDRVISNYGYTF
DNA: TGTGCCAGCAGTGAAGGGGACAGGGTTATCTCTAACTATGGCTACACCTTC

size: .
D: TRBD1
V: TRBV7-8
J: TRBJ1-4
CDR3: CASSGRTGTNEKLFF
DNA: TGTGCCAGCAGCGGACGGACAGGAACTAATGAAAAACTGTTTTTT

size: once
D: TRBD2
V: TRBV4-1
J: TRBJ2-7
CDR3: CASSQEASGRNEQYF
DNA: TGCGCCAGCAGCCAAGAGGCTAGCGGGAGAAACGAGCAGTACTTC

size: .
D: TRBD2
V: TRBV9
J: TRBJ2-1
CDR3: CASSVAPTGTRTNEQFF
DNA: TGTGCCAGCAGCGTAGCGCCAACCGGGACTAGGACCAATGAGCAGTTCTTC

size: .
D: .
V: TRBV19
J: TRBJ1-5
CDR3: CASVDSTSNQPQHF
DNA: TGTGCCAGTGTTGACTCGACGAGCAATCAGCCCCAGCATTTT

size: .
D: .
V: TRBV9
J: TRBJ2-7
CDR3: CASSVGGRGTAYEQYF
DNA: TGTGCCAGCAGCGTAGGAGGACGGGGGACCGCCTACGAGCAGTACTTC

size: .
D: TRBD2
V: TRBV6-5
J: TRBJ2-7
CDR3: CASSFLAGGPYYEQYF
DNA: TGTGCCAGCAGTTTTCTAGCGGGAGGGCCGTACTACGAGCAGTACTTC

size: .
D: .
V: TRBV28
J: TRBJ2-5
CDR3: CASSPMDGLQEQYF
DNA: TGTGCCAGCAGTCCCATGGACGGCCTCCAGGAGCAGTACTTC

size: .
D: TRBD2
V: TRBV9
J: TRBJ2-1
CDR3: CASSTMSGLAGYEQFF
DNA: TGTGCCAGCAGCACCATGTCCGGACTAGCGGGATATGAGCAGTTCTTC

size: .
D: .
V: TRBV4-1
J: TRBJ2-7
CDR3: CASSQGLDFYEQYF
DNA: TGCGCCAGCAGCCAAGGACTAGATTTTTACGAGCAGTACTTC

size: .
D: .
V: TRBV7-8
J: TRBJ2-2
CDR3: CASSLDLETENTGELFF
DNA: TGTGCCAGCAGCTTAGACCTCGAGACGGAGAACACCGGGGAGCTGTTTTTT

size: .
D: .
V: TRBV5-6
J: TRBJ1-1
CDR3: CASSLERGFMNTEAFF
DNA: TGTGCCAGCAGCTTGGAGAGGGGTTTCATGAACACTGAAGCTTTCTTT

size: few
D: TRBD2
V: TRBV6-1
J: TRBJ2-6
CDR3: CASRDYSLGANVLTF
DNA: TGTGCCAGCCGGGACTACTCGCTAGGGGCCAACGTCCTGACTTTC

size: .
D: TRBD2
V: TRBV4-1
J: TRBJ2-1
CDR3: CASSQDRTSGRGREQFF
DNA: TGCGCCAGCAGCCAAGATCGTACTAGCGGGAGGGGACGTGAGCAGTTCTTC

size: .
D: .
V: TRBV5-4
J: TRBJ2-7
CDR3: CASSYPVGEQYF
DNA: TGTGCCAGCAGCTACCCCGTGGGCGAGCAGTACTTC

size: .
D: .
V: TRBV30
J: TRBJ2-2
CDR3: CAWSSGTGELFF
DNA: TGTGCCTGGAGTTCCGGTACCGGGGAGCTGTTTTTT

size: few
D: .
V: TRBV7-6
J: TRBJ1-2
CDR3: CASSLYGVHGYTF
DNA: TGTGCCAGCAGCTTATACGGGGTCCATGGCTACACCTTC

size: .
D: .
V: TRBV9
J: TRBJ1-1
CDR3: CASSVGVMSGRNTEAFF
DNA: TGTGCCAGCAGCGTAGGGGTTATGTCAGGGCGGAACACTGAAGCTTTCTTT